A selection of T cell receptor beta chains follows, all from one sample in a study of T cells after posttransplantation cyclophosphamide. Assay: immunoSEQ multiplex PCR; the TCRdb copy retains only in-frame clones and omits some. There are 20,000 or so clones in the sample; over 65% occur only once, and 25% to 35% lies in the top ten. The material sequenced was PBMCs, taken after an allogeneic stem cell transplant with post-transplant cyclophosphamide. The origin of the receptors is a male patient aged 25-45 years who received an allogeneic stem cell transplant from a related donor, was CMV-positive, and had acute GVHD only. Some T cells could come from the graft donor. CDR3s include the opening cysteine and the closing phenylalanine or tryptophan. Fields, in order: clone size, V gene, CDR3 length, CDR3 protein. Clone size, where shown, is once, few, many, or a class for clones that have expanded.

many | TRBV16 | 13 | CASSRDRGQPQHF
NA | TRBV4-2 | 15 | CASSSWTGSTDTQYF
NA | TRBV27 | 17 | CASQTSGGYLAKNIQYF
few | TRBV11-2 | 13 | CASSPDRAGELFF
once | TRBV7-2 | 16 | CASTKDRGRGTDTQYF
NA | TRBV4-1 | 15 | CASSQGEVLGTEAFF
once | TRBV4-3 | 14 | CASSQETGRHEQFF
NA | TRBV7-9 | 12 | CASSLGGGEAFF
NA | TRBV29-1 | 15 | CSVATGTSGGETQYF
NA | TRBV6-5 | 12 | CASSYPRGEQYF
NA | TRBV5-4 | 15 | CASRPTPTANYGYTF
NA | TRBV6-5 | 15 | CASSLDRGSNQPQHF
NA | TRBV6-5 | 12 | CASSYHGDREIF
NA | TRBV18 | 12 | CASSSGPDEQFF
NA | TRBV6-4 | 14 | CASRAGASNTEAFF
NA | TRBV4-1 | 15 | CASSHPTEFNYGYTF
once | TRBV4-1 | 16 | CASSQGPDRATYEQYF
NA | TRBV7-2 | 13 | CASSPDRGRGYTF
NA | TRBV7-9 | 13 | CASSQGQFYEQYF
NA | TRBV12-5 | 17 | CASGLGTGSSGANVLTF
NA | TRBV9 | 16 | CASSPLPSGGTDTQYF
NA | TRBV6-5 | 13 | CASRTRMQNEQFF
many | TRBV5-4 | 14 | CASSLAATNEKLFF
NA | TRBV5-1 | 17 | CASSLAGGAGIYNEQFF
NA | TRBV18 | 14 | CASSPQGLSYEQYF
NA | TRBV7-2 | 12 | CASSLVGRGADF
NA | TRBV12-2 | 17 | CASRFRDGRWSFGGYTF
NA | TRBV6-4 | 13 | CASRQGNTGELFF
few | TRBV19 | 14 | CASSMDSLGTEAFF
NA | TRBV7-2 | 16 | CASSQGGRGFTDTQYF
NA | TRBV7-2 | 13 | CASSLETSRELFF
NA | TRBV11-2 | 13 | CASSLDRPETQYF
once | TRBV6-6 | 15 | CASRDSDSGANVLTF
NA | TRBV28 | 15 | CASSPPGPPSYEQYF
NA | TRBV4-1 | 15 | CASSQALRGSYEQYF
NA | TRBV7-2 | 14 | CASSFRSGGDEQFF
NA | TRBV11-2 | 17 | CASSLMGRTGVGTEAFF
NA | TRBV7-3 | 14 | CASSFNAGANVLTF
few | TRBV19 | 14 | CASSIRLADGTQYF
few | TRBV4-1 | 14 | CASSQVDRVTEAFF